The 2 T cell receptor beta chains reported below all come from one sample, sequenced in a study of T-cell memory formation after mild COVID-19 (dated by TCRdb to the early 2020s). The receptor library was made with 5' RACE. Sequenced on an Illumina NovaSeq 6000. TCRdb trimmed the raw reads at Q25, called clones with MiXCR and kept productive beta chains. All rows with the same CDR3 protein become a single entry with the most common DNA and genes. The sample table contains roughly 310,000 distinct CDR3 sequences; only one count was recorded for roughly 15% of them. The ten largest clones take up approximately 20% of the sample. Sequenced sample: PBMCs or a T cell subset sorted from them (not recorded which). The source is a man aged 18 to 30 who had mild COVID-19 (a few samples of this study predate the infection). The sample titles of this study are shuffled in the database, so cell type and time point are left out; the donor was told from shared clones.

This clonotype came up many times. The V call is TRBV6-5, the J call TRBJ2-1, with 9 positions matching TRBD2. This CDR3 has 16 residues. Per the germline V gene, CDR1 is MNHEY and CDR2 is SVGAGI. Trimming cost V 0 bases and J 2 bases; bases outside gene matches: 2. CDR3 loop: CASSYSTSGTYNEQFF. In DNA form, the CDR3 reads TGTGCCAGCAGTTACTCGACTAGCGGAACCTACAATGAGCAGTTCTTC.

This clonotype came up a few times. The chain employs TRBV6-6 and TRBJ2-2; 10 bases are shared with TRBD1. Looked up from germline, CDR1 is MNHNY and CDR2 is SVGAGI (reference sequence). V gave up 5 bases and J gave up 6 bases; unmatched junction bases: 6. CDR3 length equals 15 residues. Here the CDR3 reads CASSRGQGWSGELFF. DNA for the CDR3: TGTGCCAGCAGTAGGGGACAGGGGTGGTCCGGGGAGCTGTTTTTT.